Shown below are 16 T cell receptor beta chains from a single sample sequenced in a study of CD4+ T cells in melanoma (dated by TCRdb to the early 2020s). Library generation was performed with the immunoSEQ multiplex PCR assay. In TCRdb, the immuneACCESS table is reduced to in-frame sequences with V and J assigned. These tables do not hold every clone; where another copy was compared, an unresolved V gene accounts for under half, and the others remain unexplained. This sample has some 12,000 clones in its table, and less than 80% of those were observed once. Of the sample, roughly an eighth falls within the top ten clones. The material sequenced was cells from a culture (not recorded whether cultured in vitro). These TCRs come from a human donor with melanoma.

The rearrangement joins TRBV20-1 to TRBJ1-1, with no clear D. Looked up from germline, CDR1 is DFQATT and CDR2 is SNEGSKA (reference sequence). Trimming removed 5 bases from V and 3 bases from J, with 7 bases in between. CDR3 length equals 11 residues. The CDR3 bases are TGCAGTGCTCAACATGACACTGAAGCTTTCTTT. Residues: CSAQHDTEAFF.

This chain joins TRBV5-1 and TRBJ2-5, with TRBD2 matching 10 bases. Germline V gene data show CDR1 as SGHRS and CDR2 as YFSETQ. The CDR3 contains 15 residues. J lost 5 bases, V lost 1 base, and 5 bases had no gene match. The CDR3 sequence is CASSLQRGGRETQYF. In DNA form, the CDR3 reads TGCGCCAGCAGCTTGCAGCGGGGGGGCCGGGAGACCCAGTACTTC.

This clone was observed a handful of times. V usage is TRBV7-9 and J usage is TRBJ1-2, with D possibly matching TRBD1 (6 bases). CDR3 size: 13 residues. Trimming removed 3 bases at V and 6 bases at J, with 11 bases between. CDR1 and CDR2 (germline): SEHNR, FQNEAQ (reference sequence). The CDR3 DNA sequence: TGTGCCAGCAGCTTTACAGGGTTGCATGGCTACACCTTC. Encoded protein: CASSFTGLHGYTF.

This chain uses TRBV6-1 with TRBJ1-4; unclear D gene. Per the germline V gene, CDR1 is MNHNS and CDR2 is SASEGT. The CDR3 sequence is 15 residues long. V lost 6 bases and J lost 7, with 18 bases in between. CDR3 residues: CASRRTGLRGEKLFF. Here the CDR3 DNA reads TGTGCCAGCAGGCGGACGGGCCTGAGAGGTGAAAAACTGTTTTTT.

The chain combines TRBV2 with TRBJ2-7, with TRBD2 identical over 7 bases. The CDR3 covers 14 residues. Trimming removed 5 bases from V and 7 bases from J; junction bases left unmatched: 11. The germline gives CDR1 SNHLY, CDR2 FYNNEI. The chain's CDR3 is CASSRRGGEGEQYF. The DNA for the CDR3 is TGTGCCAGCAGTAGGCGGGGCGGGGAGGGAGAGCAGTACTTC.

The chain's CDR3 is CASSFGGGGQYEQYF. CDR3 DNA: TGTGCCAGCAGTTTCGGAGGGGGCGGTCAGTACGAGCAGTACTTC. V and J are TRBV28 and TRBJ2-7; D is possibly TRBD1 (7 bases). Per germline, CDR1 MDHEN and CDR2 SYDVKM. CDR3 length: 15 residues. The germline V and J ends were trimmed by 3 bases and 4 bases, with 16 bases remaining between them.

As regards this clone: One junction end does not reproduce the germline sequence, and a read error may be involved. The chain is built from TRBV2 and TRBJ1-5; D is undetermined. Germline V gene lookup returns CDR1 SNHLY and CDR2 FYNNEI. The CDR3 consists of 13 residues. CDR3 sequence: CASSEERNQPQHF. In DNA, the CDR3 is TGTGCCAGTAGTGAGGAGAGAAATCAGCCCCAGCATTTT. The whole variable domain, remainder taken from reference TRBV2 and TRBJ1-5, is EPEVTQTPSHQVTQMGQEVILRCVPISNHLYFYWYRQILGQKVEFLVSFYNNEISEKSEIFDDQFSVERPDGSNFTLKIRSTKLEDSAMYFCASSEERNQPQHFGDGTRLSIL.

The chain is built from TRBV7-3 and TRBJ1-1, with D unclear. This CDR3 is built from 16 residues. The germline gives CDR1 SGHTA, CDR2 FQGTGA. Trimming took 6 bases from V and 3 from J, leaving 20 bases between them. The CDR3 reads CASRNLGGTWDTEAFF. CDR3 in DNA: TGTGCCAGCAGGAACCTTGGTGGTACGTGGGACACTGAAGCTTTCTTT.

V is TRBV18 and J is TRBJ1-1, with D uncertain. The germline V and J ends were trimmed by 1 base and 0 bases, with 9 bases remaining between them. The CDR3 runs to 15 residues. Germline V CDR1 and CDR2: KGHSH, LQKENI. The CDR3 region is CASSPLGRMNTEAFF. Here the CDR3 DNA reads TGTGCCAGCTCACCACTCGGTCGTATGAACACTGAAGCTTTCTTT.

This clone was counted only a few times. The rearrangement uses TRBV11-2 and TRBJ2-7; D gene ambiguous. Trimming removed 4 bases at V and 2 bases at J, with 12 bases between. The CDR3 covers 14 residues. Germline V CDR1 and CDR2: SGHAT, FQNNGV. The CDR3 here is CASSSDLLAYEQYF. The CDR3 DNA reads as TGTGCCAGCAGCTCGGACCTATTGGCCTACGAGCAGTACTTC.

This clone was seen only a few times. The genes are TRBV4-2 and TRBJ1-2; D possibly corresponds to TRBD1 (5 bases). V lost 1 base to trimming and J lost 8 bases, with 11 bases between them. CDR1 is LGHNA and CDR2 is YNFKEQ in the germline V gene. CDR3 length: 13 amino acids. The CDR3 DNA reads TGTGCCAGCAGCCAAGTCCTCCAGGGCGGCTACACCTTC. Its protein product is CASSQVLQGGYTF.

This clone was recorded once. The CDR3 region is CASSKGLDTDTQYF. For the CDR3, the DNA is TGTGCCAGCAGTAAAGGACTTGACACAGATACGCAGTATTTT. V is TRBV27 and J is TRBJ2-3; TRBD2 might be the D (5 bases). CDR3 length equals 14 residues. Per germline, CDR1 MNHEY and CDR2 SMNVEV (reference sequence). V gave up 5 bases and J gave up 2 bases, with 11 bases separating them.

This CDR3 reads CATSRDRGTGAAYTF. CDR3 nucleotide sequence: TGTGCCACCAGCAGAGATCGGGGGACAGGGGCTGCCTACACCTTC. V gene TRBV15 combines with J gene TRBJ1-2; 10 bases agree with TRBD1. Per the germline V gene, CDR1 is LNHNV and CDR2 is YYDKDF (reference sequence). CDR3 size: 15 residues. Losses at the gene ends were 0 bases for V and 10 bases for J; bases not matched to a gene: 8.

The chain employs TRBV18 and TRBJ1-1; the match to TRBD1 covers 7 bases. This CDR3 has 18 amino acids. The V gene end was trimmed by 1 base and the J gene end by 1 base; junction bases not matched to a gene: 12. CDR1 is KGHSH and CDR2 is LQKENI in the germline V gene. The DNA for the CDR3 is TGTGCCAGCTCACCACTGCCTGGGGCCAGGGGGGGGAACACTGAAGCTTTCTTT. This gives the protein CASSPLPGARGGNTEAFF.

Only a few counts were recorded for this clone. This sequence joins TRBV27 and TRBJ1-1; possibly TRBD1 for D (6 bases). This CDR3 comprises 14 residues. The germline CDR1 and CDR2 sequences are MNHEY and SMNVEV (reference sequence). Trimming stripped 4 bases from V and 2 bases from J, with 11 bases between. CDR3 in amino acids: CASSSPRGNTEAFF. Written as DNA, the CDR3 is TGTGCCAGCAGTTCTCCCAGGGGAAACACTGAAGCTTTCTTT.

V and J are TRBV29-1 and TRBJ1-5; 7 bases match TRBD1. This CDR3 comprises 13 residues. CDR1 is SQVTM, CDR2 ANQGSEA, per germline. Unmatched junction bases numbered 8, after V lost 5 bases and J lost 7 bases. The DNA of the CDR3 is TGCAGCGTTCTTGGGACAGCGGGACAGCCCCAGCATTTT. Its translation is CSVLGTAGQPQHF.